This T cell receptor (beta chain) was documented in a study of blood T cell repertoires in COVID-19 (dated by TCRdb to the early 2020s). For the wider study: Samples from collaborators originated in the United States, Italy and Spain and spanned both the acute and convalescent phases of COVID-19. The prospective study material was composed of cDNA or gDNA derived from T cells, B-cell-depleted T cells, or PBMCs. The dataset comprised deeply sampled blood TCRbeta repertoires from subjects exposed to, actively infected with, or recovered from COVID-19. The repertoires were released in a freely available public database meant as a resource for research on the immune response to SARS-CoV-2. Samples came from the ongoing ImmuneRACE study (first 160 participants) plus 1,254 subjects from 6 global collaborators. A de-identified subject ID, COVID-19 status, age in years and sex were almost always included in the sample metadata. HLA class I and class II types, where available, came from metadata supplied by the sample provider rather than from assay-based typing.

Including the terminal cysteine and phenylalanine, the CDR3 comprises 16 residues. Only the CDR3 DNA is retained, 48 bases long and in frame from the first base. V is shortened by 4 bases, J by 8 bases, and the region joining them spans 22 bases. The germline V gene encodes CDR1 SGHRS and CDR2 YFSETQ. Comment on this clone: The antigen this receptor binds is unknown. Qualities for individual bases were not recorded, and no much larger clone is one base off.

The immunoSEQ Assay, a bias-controlled multiplex PCR, was used to amplify TCRbeta CDR3 regions from genomic DNA. The study's own analysis went as follows. Within the assay, amplification of reference gene primers was used to estimate how many nucleated cells each sample contained. To quantify the absolute abundance of each unique TCRbeta CDR3 rearrangement, sequence reads were collapsed and filtered. For each sample, productive Simpson clonality was calculated as the square root of Simpson's diversity index over productive rearrangements. What TCRdb holds here is the immuneACCESS table cut down to in-frame rearrangements. Part of the clones is not present; checked against another copy, under half of the missing clones reflect an unresolved V gene, and the others are unexplained. V and J calls and clone size are given by that table; D and trimming were obtained from the DNA. Here the sample has 55,000 to 70,000 clones; about four fifths occur a single time. The ten largest clones capture 8.5% to 10% of the sample.

Each collaborating institution followed its own protocols to collect whole blood in K2EDTA tubes. Collaborator samples were shipped for TCRbeta analysis as frozen whole blood, isolated PBMCs, or DNA extracted from either sample type. What the work shows at the level of the full study, not this receptor alone: How much clinical and demographic metadata was included differed by source and by participant, and the metadata was provided uncurated.

The chain links TRBV5-1 with TRBJ2-4, with TRBD1 perhaps the D gene, on 5 matching bases. The TCR originated in a woman older than 75 with acute or convalescent COVID-19. Sequenced input: peripheral blood. The CDR3 protein: CASSPRPVGPRDIQYF. The base sequence is TGCGCCAGCAGCCCCCGCCCCGTGGGGCCACGGGACATTCAGTACTTC.